This T cell receptor (beta chain) was captured by sequencing in a study of T cell repertoires in cytomegalovirus infection (dated by TCRdb to about 2019). About the study as a whole: Peptide stimulations targeted recently identified HLA-C-restricted CMV epitopes, whose presentation resists viral immunomodulation, together with well-studied HLA-B-restricted epitopes. The HLA type of each donor mattered for the analysis, because public TCR beta signatures pointed to carriage of CMV infection along with the matching HLA type.

The CDR3 has 16 amino acids, counting the end cysteine and phenylalanine. Only the CDR3 DNA is retained, 48 bases long and in frame from the first base. V gives up 5 bases and J gives up 4 bases, and the segment between their germline ends measures 18 bases. Regarding this clonotype: No antigen is known for it. No much larger clone exists at a distance of one base, and base qualities are not known.

On the study overall, not on this receptor specifically: Cumulative frequency of public TCR beta family members discriminated carriers of CMV infection plus the relevant HLA type in this cohort and an independent 352-donor cohort. The ex vivo response was dominated by HLA-C-restricted CMV-specific TCR beta clonotypes, which also provided the single most frequent clonotype in two of eight donors.

The treatment or condition label, as the study defines it: in vitro stimulation with specific CMV peptide epitopes to enrich CMV-specific T cells. Sequencing took place on an Illumina HiSeq 1500. The public reads were quality trimmed at Q25 with fastp and then assembled into clones with MiXCR by TCRdb, keeping productive beta chains. All rows with the same CDR3 protein become a single entry with the most common DNA and genes. Counted in this sample were about 360,000 distinct CDR3 sequences; roughly 34% of them appeared once. The ten largest clones add up to about 13% of the sample. Sequenced here: cultured PBMCs, sampled from culture after CMV antigen stimulation. The sequence was collected from a human donor in good health (CMV status not recorded). Some clones in this sample may be carry-over from other donors' samples. The V and J segments used are TRBV12-3 or TRBV12-4 and TRBJ2-1; a tentative D match to TRBD1 spans 6 bases. The CDR3 sequence is CASSRRTEWTYNEQFF. The DNA is as follows: TGTGCCAGCAGTCGAAGGACAGAATGGACATACAATGAGCAGTTCTTC.